The subject of this entry is one TCR beta chain. Assay used: immunoSEQ multiplex PCR; TCRdb lists only in-frame clones, some missing. The sample has 45,000 to 65,000 clones, over 80% seen once. This specimen comes from a study of blood T cell repertoires in COVID-19. V shed 5 bases and J 1 base; nucleotides not matched to a gene: 1. In germline, CDR1 is SGHAT, CDR2 FQNNGV. The CDR3 sequence is 15 residues long. Specimen: peripheral blood. The receptor was derived from a man aged 35 to 55 with acute or convalescent COVID-19. The chain links TRBV11-2 to TRBJ2-3; 12 positions match TRBD2. CDR3 in DNA: TGTGCCAGCAGCCGACTAGCGGGAGGCACAGATACGCAGTATTTT. Translation gives CASSRLAGGTDTQYF.